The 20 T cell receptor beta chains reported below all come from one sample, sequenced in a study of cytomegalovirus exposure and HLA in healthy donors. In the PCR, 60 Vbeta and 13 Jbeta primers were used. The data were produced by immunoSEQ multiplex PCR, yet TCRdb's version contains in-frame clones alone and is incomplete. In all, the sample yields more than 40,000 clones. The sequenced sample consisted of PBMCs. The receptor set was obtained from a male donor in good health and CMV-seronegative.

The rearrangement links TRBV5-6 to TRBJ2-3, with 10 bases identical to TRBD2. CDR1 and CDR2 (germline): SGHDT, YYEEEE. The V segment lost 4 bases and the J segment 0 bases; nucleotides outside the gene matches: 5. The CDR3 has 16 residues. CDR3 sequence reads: CASSPYSGGSTDTQYF. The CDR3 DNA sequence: TGTGCCAGCAGCCCCTATAGCGGGGGGAGCACAGATACGCAGTATTTT.

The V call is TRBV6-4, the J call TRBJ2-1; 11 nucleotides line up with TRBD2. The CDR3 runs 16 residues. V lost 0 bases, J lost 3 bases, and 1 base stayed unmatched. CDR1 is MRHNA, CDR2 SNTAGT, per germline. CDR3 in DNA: TGTGCCAGCAGTGACTCCGGGACTAGCGGCTACAATGAGCAGTTCTTC. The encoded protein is CASSDSGTSGYNEQFF.

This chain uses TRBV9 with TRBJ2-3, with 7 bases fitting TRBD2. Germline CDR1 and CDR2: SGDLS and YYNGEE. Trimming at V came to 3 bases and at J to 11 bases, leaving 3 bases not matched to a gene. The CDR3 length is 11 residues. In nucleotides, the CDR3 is TGTGCCAGCAGCGATGGACTAGTGCAGTATTTT. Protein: CASSDGLVQYF.

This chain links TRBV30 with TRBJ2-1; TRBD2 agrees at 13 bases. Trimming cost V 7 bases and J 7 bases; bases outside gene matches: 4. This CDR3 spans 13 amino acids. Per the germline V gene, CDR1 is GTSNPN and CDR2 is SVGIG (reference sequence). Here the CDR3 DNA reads TGTGCCTCGGCGGGACTAGCGGGGAATGAGCAGTTCTTC. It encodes CASAGLAGNEQFF. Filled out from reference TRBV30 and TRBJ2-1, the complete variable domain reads SQTIHQWPATLVQPVGSPLSLECTVEGTSNPNLYWYRQAAGRGLQLLFYSVGIGQISSEVPQNLSASRPQDRQFILSSKKLLLSDSGFYLCASAGLAGNEQFFGPGTRLTVL.

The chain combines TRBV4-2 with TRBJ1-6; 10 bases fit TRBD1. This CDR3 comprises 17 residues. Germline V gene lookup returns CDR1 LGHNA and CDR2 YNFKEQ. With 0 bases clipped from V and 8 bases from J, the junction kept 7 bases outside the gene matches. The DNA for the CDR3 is TGTGCCAGCAGCCAAGAGGTGGGACAGGGGTGGGATTCACCCCTCCACTTT. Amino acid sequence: CASSQEVGQGWDSPLHF.

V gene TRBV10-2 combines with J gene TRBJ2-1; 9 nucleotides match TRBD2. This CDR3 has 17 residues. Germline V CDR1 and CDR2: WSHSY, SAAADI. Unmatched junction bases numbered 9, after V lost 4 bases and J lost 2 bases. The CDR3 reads CASSGRLSGGTYNEQFF. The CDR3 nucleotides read TGCGCCAGCAGTGGCCGGCTAAGCGGGGGGACCTACAATGAGCAGTTCTTC.

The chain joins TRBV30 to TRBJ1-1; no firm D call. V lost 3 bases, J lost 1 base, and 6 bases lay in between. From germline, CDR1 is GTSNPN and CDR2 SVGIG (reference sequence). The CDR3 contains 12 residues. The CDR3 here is CAWRRENTEAFF. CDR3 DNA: TGTGCCTGGAGACGGGAGAACACTGAAGCTTTCTTT. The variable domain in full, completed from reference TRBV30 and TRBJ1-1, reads SQTIHQWPATLVQPVGSPLSLECTVEGTSNPNLYWYRQAAGRGLQLLFYSVGIGQISSEVPQNLSASRPQDRQFILSSKKLLLSDSGFYLCAWRRENTEAFFGQGTRLTVV.

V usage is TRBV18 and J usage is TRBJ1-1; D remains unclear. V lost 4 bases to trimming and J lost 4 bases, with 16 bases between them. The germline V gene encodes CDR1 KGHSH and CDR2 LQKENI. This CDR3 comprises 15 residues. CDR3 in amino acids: CASSRDLGRSTEAFF. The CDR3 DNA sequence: TGTGCCAGCTCACGAGACCTGGGGAGGAGCACTGAAGCTTTCTTT.

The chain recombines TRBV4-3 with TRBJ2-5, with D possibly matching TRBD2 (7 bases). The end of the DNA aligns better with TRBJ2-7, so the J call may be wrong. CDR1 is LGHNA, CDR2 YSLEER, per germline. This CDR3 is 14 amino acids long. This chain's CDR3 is CASSQDSGGAEQYF. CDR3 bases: TGCGCCAGCAGCCAAGATTCGGGGGGCGCCGAGCAGTACTTC.

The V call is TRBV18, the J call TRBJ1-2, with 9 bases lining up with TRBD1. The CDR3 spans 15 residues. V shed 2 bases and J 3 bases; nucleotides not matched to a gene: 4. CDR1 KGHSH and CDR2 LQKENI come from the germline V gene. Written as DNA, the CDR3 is TGTGCCAGCTCACCAAACAGGGGGCGCGACTATGGCTACACCTTC. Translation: CASSPNRGRDYGYTF.

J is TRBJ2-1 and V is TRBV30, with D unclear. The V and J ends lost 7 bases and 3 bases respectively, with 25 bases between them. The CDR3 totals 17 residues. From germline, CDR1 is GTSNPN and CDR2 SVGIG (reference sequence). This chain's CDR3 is CASTPRGSEVFYNEQFF. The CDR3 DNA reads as TGTGCCTCGACCCCGCGCGGCAGTGAGGTTTTCTACAATGAGCAGTTCTTC.

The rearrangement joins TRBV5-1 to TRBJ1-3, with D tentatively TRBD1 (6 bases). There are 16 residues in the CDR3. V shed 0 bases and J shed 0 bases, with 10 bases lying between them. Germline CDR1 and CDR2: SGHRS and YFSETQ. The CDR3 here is CASSLVAGVSGNTIYF. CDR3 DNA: TGCGCCAGCAGCTTGGTAGCAGGGGTCTCTGGAAACACCATATATTTT.

CDR3 sequence (DNA): TGTGCCTGGAGTACGGTCGGGACGGGAGAGAAACTGTTTTTT. Translation gives CAWSTVGTGEKLFF. The chain combines TRBV30 with TRBJ1-4, with D tentatively TRBD1 (5 bases). Germline V gene sequence: CDR1 GTSNPN, CDR2 SVGIG (reference sequence). The CDR3 loop spans 14 amino acids. The V end lost 2 bases, the J end lost 11 bases, and 18 bases lay between the germline ends.

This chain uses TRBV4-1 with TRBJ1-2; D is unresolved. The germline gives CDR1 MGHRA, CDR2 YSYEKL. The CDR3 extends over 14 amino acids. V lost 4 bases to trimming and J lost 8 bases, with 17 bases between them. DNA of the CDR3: TGCGCCAGCAGCCTTGGCGGAAGTCCCTCGGGCTACACCTTC. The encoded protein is CASSLGGSPSGYTF.

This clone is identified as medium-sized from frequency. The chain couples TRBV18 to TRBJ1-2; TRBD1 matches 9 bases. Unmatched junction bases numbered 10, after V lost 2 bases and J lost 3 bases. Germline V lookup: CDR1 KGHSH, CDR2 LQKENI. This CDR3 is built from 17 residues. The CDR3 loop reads CASSPWVQGAFDYGYTF. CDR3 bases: TGTGCCAGCTCACCATGGGTACAGGGGGCGTTCGACTATGGCTACACCTTC.

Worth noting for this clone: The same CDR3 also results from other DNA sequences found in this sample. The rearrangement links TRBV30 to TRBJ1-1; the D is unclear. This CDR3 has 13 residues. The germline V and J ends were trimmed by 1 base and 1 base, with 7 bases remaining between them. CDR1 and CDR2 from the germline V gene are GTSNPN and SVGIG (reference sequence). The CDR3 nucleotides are TGTGCCTGGAGTGACGCCGGGAACACTGAAGCTTTCTTT. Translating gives CAWSDAGNTEAFF. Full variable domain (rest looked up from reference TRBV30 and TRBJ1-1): SQTIHQWPATLVQPVGSPLSLECTVEGTSNPNLYWYRQAAGRGLQLLFYSVGIGQISSEVPQNLSASRPQDRQFILSSKKLLLSDSGFYLCAWSDAGNTEAFFGQGTRLTVV.

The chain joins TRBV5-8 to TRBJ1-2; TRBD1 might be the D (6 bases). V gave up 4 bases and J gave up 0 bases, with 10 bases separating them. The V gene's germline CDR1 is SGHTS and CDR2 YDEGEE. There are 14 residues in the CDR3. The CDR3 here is CASSPDRANYGYTF. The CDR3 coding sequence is TGTGCCAGCAGCCCGGACAGAGCTAACTATGGCTACACCTTC.

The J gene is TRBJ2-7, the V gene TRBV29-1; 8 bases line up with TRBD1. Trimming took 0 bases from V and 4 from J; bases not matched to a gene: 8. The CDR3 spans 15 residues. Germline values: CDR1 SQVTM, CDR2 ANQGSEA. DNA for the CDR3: TGCAGCGTTGAAGAAGGTCAGGGGGCGAAGTACGAGCAGTACTTC. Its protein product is CSVEEGQGAKYEQYF.

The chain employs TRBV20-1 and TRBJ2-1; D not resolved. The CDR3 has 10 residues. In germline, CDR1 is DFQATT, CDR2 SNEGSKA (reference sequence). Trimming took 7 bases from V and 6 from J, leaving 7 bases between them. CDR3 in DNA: TGCAGTGGACAACGCAATGAGCAGTTCTTC. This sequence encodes CSGQRNEQFF.

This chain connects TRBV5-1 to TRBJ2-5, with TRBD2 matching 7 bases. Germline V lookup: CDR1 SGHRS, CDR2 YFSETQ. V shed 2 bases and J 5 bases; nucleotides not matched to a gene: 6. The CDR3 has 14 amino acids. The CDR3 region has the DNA TGCGCCAGCAGCTTTGGGGAGGGGAAGGAGACCCAGTACTTC. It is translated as CASSFGEGKETQYF.